The 5 T cell receptor beta chains below all came from one sample that was sequenced in a study of CD4+ T cells in melanoma. Sequencing was performed with immunoSEQ multiplex PCR; in TCRdb, only in-frame clones are kept and a portion is missing. The sample's table shows roughly 33 clones. The sequenced material came from cells from a culture (not recorded whether cultured in vitro). The receptors originated from a human donor with melanoma.

The V call is TRBV19, the J call TRBJ1-1, with D perhaps matching TRBD1 (6 bases). This CDR3 has 12 residues. Germline assignment: CDR1 LNHDA and CDR2 SQIVND (reference sequence). V was trimmed by 3 bases and J by 6 bases, leaving 8 bases between them. Here the CDR3 DNA reads TGTGCCAGTAGTATTGGGGGCGCTGAAGCTTTCTTT. It yields the protein CASSIGGAEAFF.

This clone appeared a few times. The rearrangement links TRBV27 to TRBJ2-3, with D hard to call. The CDR3 is 12 amino acids. V dropped 6 bases and J dropped 2 bases, with 6 bases sitting between them. CDR1 and CDR2 from the germline V gene are MNHEY and SMNVEV (reference sequence). In DNA form, the CDR3 reads TGTGCCAGCAGAGACGACACAGATACGCAGTATTTT. It encodes CASRDDTDTQYF.

The chain recombines TRBV7-2 with TRBJ2-7; D possibly uses TRBD1 or TRBD2 (5 bases each). The CDR3 has 15 residues. The V gene's germline CDR1 is SGHTA and CDR2 FQGNSA. V lost 5 bases and J 4 bases, leaving 18 bases between the germline ends. CDR3 in amino acids: CASSTGPGRQYEQYF. Here the CDR3 DNA reads TGTGCCAGCAGCACGGGTCCGGGACGGCAGTACGAGCAGTACTTC.

This clone was detected once. The rearrangement links TRBV7-9 to TRBJ2-7; D not resolved. Germline lookup yields CDR1 SEHNR and CDR2 FQNEAQ (reference sequence). CDR3 length: 11 residues. The ends were cut back, 5 bases at V and 3 bases at J, with 5 bases in the middle. CDR3 loop: CASSKVYEQYF. The CDR3 nucleotides are TGTGCCAGCAGCAAGGTCTACGAGCAGTACTTC.

The V and J genes are TRBV12-5 and TRBJ2-2, with D tentatively TRBD2 (5 bases). CDR3 length equals 12 residues. Germline CDR1 and CDR2: LGHNT and FRNRAP. Trimming cost V 7 bases and J 3 bases, with 6 bases left between them. The CDR3 sequence: CASARDTGELFF. The CDR3 nucleotides read TGTGCTAGTGCGCGGGACACCGGGGAGCTGTTTTTT.